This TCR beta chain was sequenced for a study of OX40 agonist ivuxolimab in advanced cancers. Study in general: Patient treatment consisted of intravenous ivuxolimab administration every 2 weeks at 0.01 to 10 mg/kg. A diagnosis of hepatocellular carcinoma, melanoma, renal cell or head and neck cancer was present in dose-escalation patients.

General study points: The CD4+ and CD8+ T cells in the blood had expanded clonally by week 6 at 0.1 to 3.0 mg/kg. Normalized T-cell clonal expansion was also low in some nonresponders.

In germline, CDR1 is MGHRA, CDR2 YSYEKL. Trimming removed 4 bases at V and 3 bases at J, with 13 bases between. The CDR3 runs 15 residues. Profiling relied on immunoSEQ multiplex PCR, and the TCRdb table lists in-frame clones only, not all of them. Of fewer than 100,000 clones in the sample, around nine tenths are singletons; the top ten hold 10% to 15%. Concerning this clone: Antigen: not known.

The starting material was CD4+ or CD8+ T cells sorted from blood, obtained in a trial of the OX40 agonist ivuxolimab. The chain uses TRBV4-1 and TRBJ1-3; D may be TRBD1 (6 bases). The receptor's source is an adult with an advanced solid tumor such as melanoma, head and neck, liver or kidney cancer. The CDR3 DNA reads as TGCGCCAGCAGCCCTCCCGGGGGCCATGGAAACACCATATATTTT. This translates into CASSPPGGHGNTIYF.